This T cell receptor (beta chain) was sequenced for a study of control samples from healthy donors and cancer patients. This CDR3 comprises 12 residues. Trimming took off 8 bases at V and 3 bases at J, with 12 bases between the two ends. Germline assignment: CDR1 SGHRS and CDR2 YFSETQ. Generated by immunoSEQ multiplex PCR, the TCRdb table keeps only in-frame clones and is missing some. The sample contains around 140,000 clones, 90% to 95% of which appear only once. The sample taken for sequencing was blood. V and J are TRBV5-1 and TRBJ2-7; a weak D match, TRBD2 (5 bases). This receptor was identified in a man between 40 and 49 years old in good health. In DNA form, the CDR3 reads TGCGCCAGTTCAGTTGAGGGCTACGAGCAGTACTTC. Amino acid sequence: CASSVEGYEQYF. Together with reference TRBV5-1 and TRBJ2-7, the CDR3 gives the full variable domain: KAGVTQTPRYLIKTRGQQVTLSCSPISGHRSVSWYQQTPGQGLQFLFEYFSETQRNKGNFPGRFSGRQFSNSRSEMNVSTLELGDSALYLCASSVEGYEQYFGPGTRLTVT.